These 28 T cell receptor beta chains came from one sample sequenced in a study of T cells in Graves' hyperthyroidism and ophthalmopathy. TCR beta CDR3 region amplification was performed from RNA transcripts. The HTBI primer set drove a first-round RT-PCR of the TCR CDR3. In TCRdb, the multiplex PCR reads were re-called with MiXCR into one record per CDR3 protein. The sample contains hundreds of thousands of distinct CDR3 sequences, about 24% of which appear only once. Sequencing was performed on blood. These receptors all stem from a woman aged 25-40 years with Graves' ophthalmopathy.

This sequence joins TRBV20-1 and TRBJ1-2; D gene unclear. Deletions cut 3 bases from V and 0 bases from J, with 8 bases between. Germline CDR1 and CDR2: DFQATT and SNEGSKA (reference sequence). The CDR3 extends over 13 amino acids. The CDR3 DNA is TGCAGTGCTAGGGATGTATCTAACTATGGCTACACCTTC. Its translation is CSARDVSNYGYTF.

This clonotype was counted only a few times. This chain links TRBV11-1 with TRBJ2-3; no reliable D call. The germline V gene has CDR1 SGHAT and CDR2 FQDESV (reference sequence). The CDR3 is 15 amino acids. V dropped 5 bases and J dropped 2 bases, with 14 bases sitting between them. The DNA of the CDR3 is TGTGCCAGCAGCCCGGGCCCTTCGGTCACAGATACGCAGTATTTT. This encodes CASSPGPSVTDTQYF.

This clonotype came up many times. The chain recombines TRBV20-1 with TRBJ1-1; possibly TRBD1 for D (6 bases). The CDR3 contains 16 residues. CDR1 is DFQATT and CDR2 is SNEGSKA in the germline V gene (reference sequence). Trimming removed 6 bases at V and 0 bases at J, with 20 bases between. The CDR3, as DNA: TGCAGTGCCGGCCTTGGGGGCGTATCGGTGAACACTGAAGCTTTCTTT. Translating it yields CSAGLGGVSVNTEAFF.

This clonotype was found many times. J is TRBJ1-3 and V is TRBV6-5; TRBD1 is a possible D gene (5 bases). Germline CDR1 and CDR2: MNHEY and SVGAGI. The V gene lost 4 bases and the J gene lost 4 bases, with 14 bases spanning the gap. The CDR3 length is 15 residues. The CDR3 loop is CASSSPPQGGNTIYF. The CDR3, as DNA: TGTGCCAGCAGTTCACCCCCCCAGGGCGGAAACACCATATATTTT.

J is TRBJ1-5 and V is TRBV11-2; 7 bases fit TRBD1. J gave up 5 bases and V 0 bases, and 10 bases lay outside the gene matches. CDR3 size: 17 residues. Germline V gene sequence: CDR1 SGHAT, CDR2 FQNNGV. CDR3 nucleotides: TGTGCCAGCAGCTTAGATCTGGTTCGCAGGGGGTATCAGCCCCAGCATTTT. Its protein product is CASSLDLVRRGYQPQHF. Full variable domain (remainder filled in from reference TRBV11-2 and TRBJ1-5): EAGVAQSPRYKIIEKRQSVAFWCNPISGHATLYWYQQILGQGPKLLIQFQNNGVVDDSQLPKDRFSAERLKGVDSTLKIQPAKLEDSAVYLCASSLDLVRRGYQPQHFGDGTRLSIL.

This clonotype was recorded at least ten times. This rearrangement joins TRBV19 to TRBJ2-2; TRBD1 might be the D (6 bases). The CDR3 is 16 residues long. The V and J ends lost 5 bases and 0 bases respectively, with 13 bases between them. The germline V gene encodes CDR1 LNHDA and CDR2 SQIVND (reference sequence). DNA for the CDR3: TGTGCCAGTAGTCCACCCGGACAGCCGAACACCGGGGAGCTGTTTTTT. This translates into CASSPPGQPNTGELFF.

J is TRBJ2-5 and V is TRBV11-2, with a weak D call TRBD2 (6 bases). V was pared by 2 bases and J by 1 base, with 11 bases between. The CDR3 loop spans 15 amino acids. Germline V gene data show CDR1 as SGHAT and CDR2 as FQNNGV. CDR3 bases: TGTGCCAGCAGCTTAAGAGGGGACTCCCAAGAGACCCAGTACTTC. Its translation: CASSLRGDSQETQYF.

The chain has TRBV11-3 and TRBJ2-2, with unresolved D. Germline V lookup: CDR1 SGHNT, CDR2 YENEEA. Trimming took off 5 bases at V and 3 bases at J, with 13 bases between the two ends. The CDR3 contains 15 residues. CDR3 sequence (DNA): TGTGCCAGCAGCCAATCCGACCGGTACACCGGGGAGCTGTTTTTT. As protein: CASSQSDRYTGELFF.

The chain couples TRBV11-1 to TRBJ2-7; a possible D gene is TRBD2 (7 bases). The germline V gene has CDR1 SGHAT and CDR2 FQDESV (reference sequence). The CDR3 runs 16 residues. With 5 bases removed from V and 6 bases from J, the gap between germline ends came to 23 bases. The CDR3 coding sequence is TGTGCCAGCAGCCAAAACCAGGGCGGGGGCATCTCCGAGCAGTACTTC. Its protein is CASSQNQGGGISEQYF.

This clonotype was counted at least ten times. The CDR3 DNA follows: TGTGCCAGCAGCTTAGCGCTACGGATGGGGAACACTGAAGCTTTCTTT. Its protein is CASSLALRMGNTEAFF. The chain recombines TRBV7-2 with TRBJ1-1; D gene uncertain. Between the trimmed V and J ends, which lost 0 bases and 1 base, there was a span of 12 bases. The CDR3 loop spans 16 amino acids. Germline CDR1 and CDR2: SGHTA and FQGNSA.

This clonotype was found many times. The chain joins TRBV6-2 or TRBV6-3 to TRBJ1-2; D is perhaps TRBD1 (5 bases). CDR1 is MNHEY, CDR2 SVGEGT, per germline. The CDR3 has 14 residues. Trimming left V 7 bases short and J 4 bases short, with 16 bases between. CDR3 loop: CASTGDLEGYGYTF. The CDR3 DNA reads as TGTGCCAGCACCGGGGACCTGGAGGGCTATGGCTACACCTTC.

The rearrangement uses TRBV28 and TRBJ2-2; D possibly uses TRBD1 or TRBD2 (5 bases each). V was cut by 5 bases and J by 5 bases, with 12 bases left in between. This CDR3 has 14 residues. Germline V lookup: CDR1 MDHEN, CDR2 SYDVKM. The CDR3 protein is CASSDRWGTGELFF. The CDR3 DNA reads as TGTGCCAGCAGTGACAGATGGGGGACCGGGGAGCTGTTTTTT.

This clonotype showed up many times. This chain connects TRBV2 to TRBJ1-1; 8 bases fit TRBD1. Germline V lookup: CDR1 SNHLY, CDR2 FYNNEI. V lost 5 bases and J lost 5; bases outside the gene matches: 7. The CDR3 is 14 amino acids. The CDR3 DNA is TGTGCCAGCAGTAAAAACAGGGGGTTGACTGAAGCTTTCTTT. Residues: CASSKNRGLTEAFF.

This clonotype occurred many times. This CDR3 is CAISPNRGTNYGYTF. CDR3 nucleotide sequence: TGTGCCATCAGCCCAAACCGGGGGACTAACTATGGCTACACCTTC. J is TRBJ1-2 and V is TRBV10-3; a possible D gene is TRBD1 (5 bases). In germline, CDR1 is ENHRY, CDR2 SYGVKD. The V and J ends lost 6 bases and 0 bases respectively, with 14 bases between them. This CDR3 has 15 amino acids.

This clonotype was seen ten or more times. The chain joins TRBV19 to TRBJ1-1, with 7 bases fitting TRBD1. Germline V gene sequence: CDR1 LNHDA, CDR2 SQIVND (reference sequence). The length of the CDR3 is 14 residues. Trimming removed 3 bases from V and 6 bases from J; junction bases left unmatched: 7. CDR3 coding DNA: TGTGCCAGTAGTATTGAGGGGGCTTATTCTGAAGCTTTCTTT. Translated: CASSIEGAYSEAFF.

Ten or more counts support this clonotype. The gene calls are TRBV20-1 and TRBJ2-5, with 9 positions matching TRBD2. The ends lost 3 bases at V and 2 bases at J; junction bases unmatched: 4. The CDR3 runs 14 residues. Germline V gives CDR1 DFQATT, CDR2 SNEGSKA (reference sequence). In DNA, the CDR3 is TGCAGTGCTAGTCCGGCGGGGGGGCAAGAGACCCAGTACTTC. As protein: CSASPAGGQETQYF.

This clonotype was seen ten or more times. The chain carries TRBV12-3 or TRBV12-4 and TRBJ1-1, with a weak D call TRBD1 (5 bases). This CDR3 contains 13 residues. V lost 7 bases to trimming and J lost 1 base, with 10 bases between them. In DNA form, the CDR3 reads TGTGCCAGCATCAGGGTCGCGAACACTGAAGCTTTCTTT. It specifies CASIRVANTEAFF.

This clonotype was seen more than once but under ten times. This chain connects TRBV9 to TRBJ1-5; 8 bases agree with TRBD1. V lost 3 bases, J lost 1 base, and 3 bases stayed unmatched. Germline assignment: CDR1 SGDLS and CDR2 YYNGEE. The CDR3 covers 15 residues. The CDR3 DNA follows: TGTGCCAGCAGCGCAGGGGGCGAGAGCAATCAGCCCCAGCATTTT. This sequence encodes CASSAGGESNQPQHF.

This chain links TRBV5-1 with TRBJ2-2; D remains unclear. Germline V lookup: CDR1 SGHRS, CDR2 YFSETQ. The CDR3 consists of 17 residues. V was cut by 0 bases and J by 6 bases, with 18 bases left in between. CDR3 in DNA: TGCGCCAGCAGCTTGGCCAACCCGGGCCTTGGGTCCGGGGAGCTGTTTTTT. Protein product: CASSLANPGLGSGELFF.

In this sample, this clonotype turned up many times. This sequence joins TRBV7-9 and TRBJ2-5; D is possibly TRBD1 (6 bases). The CDR3 extends over 15 amino acids. Trimming left V 5 bases short and J 2 bases short, with 15 bases between. Germline V gene sequence: CDR1 SEHNR, CDR2 FQNEAQ (reference sequence). In nucleotides, the CDR3 is TGTGCCAGCAGCCCCAGAGGGGGAAGACAAGAGACCCAGTACTTC. Its translation is CASSPRGGRQETQYF.

This clonotype was seen only a few times. The chain couples TRBV6-5 to TRBJ2-2, with D perhaps matching TRBD2 (5 bases). Trimming took off 2 bases at V and 2 bases at J, with 9 bases between the two ends. The CDR3 covers 15 residues. Germline V gene data show CDR1 as MNHEY and CDR2 as SVGAGI. The CDR3 nucleotides read TGTGCCAGCAGTTACGGGCTAGCTAACACCGGGGAGCTGTTTTTT. It is translated as CASSYGLANTGELFF.

This clonotype was picked up one time. A junction boundary mismatches the germline segment, possibly from a read error. The genes are TRBV15 and TRBJ2-3, with D uncertain. CDR3 length: 14 amino acids. CDR1 is LNHNV and CDR2 is YYDKDF in the germline V gene (reference sequence). The CDR3 loop reads CATSRDGGADSQYF. In nucleotides, the CDR3 is TGTGCCACCAGCAGAGATGGCGGAGCAGATTCGCAGTATTTT. The whole variable domain, remainder taken from reference TRBV15 and TRBJ2-3, is DAMVIQNPRYQVTQFGKPVTLSCSQTLNHNVMYWYQQKSSQAPKLLFHYYDKDFNNEADTPDNFQSRRPNTSFCFLDIRSPGLGDTAMYLCATSRDGGADSQYFGPGTRLTVL.

V gene TRBV27 combines with J gene TRBJ2-5; tentative D call: TRBD1 (6 bases). Germline CDR1 is MNHEY and CDR2 is SMNVEV (reference sequence). The V gene lost 2 bases and the J gene lost 0 bases, with 13 bases spanning the gap. The CDR3 is 16 amino acids. DNA for the CDR3: TGTGCCAGCAGTTTAGGAAGGGGGTGGGACCAAGAGACCCAGTACTTC. Protein: CASSLGRGWDQETQYF.

At least ten counts were recorded for this clonotype. V and J are TRBV12-3 or TRBV12-4 and TRBJ1-2, with a tentative D call TRBD1 (6 bases). Trimming took off 5 bases at V and 2 bases at J, with 9 bases between the two ends. This CDR3 is 13 amino acids long. The CDR3 DNA sequence: TGTGCCAGCAGTGGACAGTCAAACTATGGCTACACCTTC. Its translation is CASSGQSNYGYTF.

This clonotype has a count of ten or more. This chain joins TRBV7-9 and TRBJ1-2, with 7 bases fitting TRBD1. This CDR3 comprises 14 residues. CDR1 is SEHNR and CDR2 is FQNEAQ in the germline V gene (reference sequence). V shed 5 bases, J shed 4 bases, and the junction held 7 bases outside the gene matches. The CDR3 is CASSPRQGIYGYTF. The DNA for the CDR3 is TGTGCCAGCAGCCCCCGACAGGGAATCTATGGCTACACCTTC.

This clonotype was counted ten times or more. This chain connects TRBV29-1 to TRBJ1-1; 7 bases line up with TRBD1. The CDR3 length is 12 residues. The germline gives CDR1 SQVTM, CDR2 ANQGSEA. Trimming took 8 bases from V and 0 from J; bases not matched to a gene: 3. The CDR3 loop is CSSDRLNTEAFF. The CDR3 DNA reads TGCAGCTCGGACAGGCTGAACACTGAAGCTTTCTTT. The full variable domain, with the rest looked up from reference TRBV29-1 and TRBJ1-1, is SAVISQKPSRDICQRGTSLTIQCQVDSQVTMMFWYRQQPGQSLTLIATANQGSEATYESGFVIDKFPISRPNLTFSTLTVSNMSPEDSSIYLCSSDRLNTEAFFGQGTRLTVV.

This clonotype was recorded many times. CDR3 DNA: TGTGCCAGCAGTTCGGCGGTGGTCGAGCAGTACTTC. Its translation is CASSSAVVEQYF. The gene calls are TRBV6-2 or TRBV6-3 and TRBJ2-7; D unclear. Germline values: CDR1 MNHEY, CDR2 SVGEGT. V was clipped by 4 bases and J by 6 bases, with 10 bases between them. The CDR3 is made up of 12 amino acids.

This sequence joins TRBV2 and TRBJ2-7; no reliable D call. The CDR3 is 15 residues long. V lost 5 bases and J lost 4, with 18 bases in between. CDR1 is SNHLY, CDR2 FYNNEI, per germline. The CDR3 region has the DNA TGTGCCAGCAGTCCTGAGGACGGGCTCCTTTACGAGCAGTACTTC. Translating it yields CASSPEDGLLYEQYF.